A selection of T cell receptor beta chains follows, all from one sample in a study of blood T cell repertoires in COVID-19. Using immunoSEQ multiplex PCR, the repertoire was profiled, and TCRdb retains in-frame clones only, with some absent. The sample includes under 250,000 clones, about 88% of them seen just once. The sample comprised peripheral blood. The receptors were gathered from a man in his fifties with COVID-19, enrolled during active disease. Each CDR3 is given with its conserved first and last residue. The order of the fields is D gene, clone size, V gene, J gene, CDR3 DNA, CDR3 protein. D genes are given only for firm matches. Expanded clones are given a class, and other clones once, few, many or no size at all.

.,.,TRBV7-9,TRBJ1-1,TGTGCCAGCTCCCGATTACGGGAAACTGAAGCTTTCTTT,CASSRLRETEAFF
.,many,TRBV23-1,TRBJ2-7,TGCGCCAGCAGTCGTCAGGCCGTCCCCTACGAGCAGTACTTC,CASSRQAVPYEQYF
.,.,TRBV7-2,TRBJ1-2,TGTGCCAGCAGCTTAGTTTCCGGGGGGAGGGGTGGCTACACCTTC,CASSLVSGGRGGYTF
.,few,TRBV2,TRBJ1-2,TGTGCCAGCAGGGACAGAAACTATGGCTACACCTTC,CASRDRNYGYTF
TRBD1,.,TRBV7-2,TRBJ1-2,TGTGCCAGCAGCTTGCCAGGGGGCAACTATGGCTACACCTTC,CASSLPGGNYGYTF
.,few,TRBV11-3,TRBJ2-2,TGTGCCAGCAGGGAAAAAAAACCGGGACATTCCACCGGGGAGCTGTTTTTT,CASREKKPGHSTGELFF
.,.,TRBV5-4,TRBJ1-4,TGTGCCAGCAGCCAAGGACTGAGTACTGCAACTAATGAAAAACTGTTTTTT,CASSQGLSTATNEKLFF
.,.,TRBV25-1,TRBJ1-6,TGTGCCAGCAGTGACCCTCAGGCCCACCCCGGATCACCCCTCCACTTT,CASSDPQAHPGSPLHF
.,.,TRBV18,TRBJ2-3,TGTGCCAGCTCACCACCGGACTCATATACGCAGTATTTT,CASSPPDSYTQYF
.,.,TRBV25-1,TRBJ1-2,TGTGCCAGCAGTGAATATATAGAGGGAAACTATGGCTACACCTTC,CASSEYIEGNYGYTF
.,.,TRBV25-1,TRBJ2-5,TGTGCCAGCAGTGATCCCCGACAGATGGTGCGAGAGACCCAGTACTTC,CASSDPRQMVRETQYF
.,few,TRBV27,TRBJ1-5,TGTGCCAGCAGTTTTACGGGGTCTGGGGAGCCCCAGCATTTT,CASSFTGSGEPQHF
TRBD2,once,TRBV4-1,TRBJ2-3,TGCGCCAGCAGCCAGGGACTAGCGGGAGTGTTAGATACGCAGTATTTT,CASSQGLAGVLDTQYF
TRBD1,.,TRBV10-3,TRBJ2-2,TGTGCCATTACGGACAGGGTCCCCGGGGAGCTGTTTTTT,CAITDRVPGELFF
TRBD2,.,TRBV11-2,TRBJ2-1,TGTGCCAGCAGCTTAACTAGCGGGAACTACAATGAGCAGTTCTTC,CASSLTSGNYNEQFF
.,.,TRBV5-1,TRBJ2-5,TGCGCCAGCAAGAATACCCGGGAAGAGACCCAGTACTTC,CASKNTREETQYF
TRBD2,.,TRBV10-3,TRBJ2-1,TGTGCCATCAGTCCCTGGACTAGCGGGATATACAATGAGCAGTTCTTC,CAISPWTSGIYNEQFF
TRBD2,few,TRBV7-9,TRBJ2-2,TGTGCCAGCAGCCCAATAGCGGGAGGGAGCACCGGGGAGCTGTTTTTT,CASSPIAGGSTGELFF
TRBD2,.,TRBV10-3,TRBJ2-7,TGTGCCATGGCTACGGGAGGGGCCTACGAGCAGTACTTC,CAMATGGAYEQYF
.,.,TRBV3-1/TRBV3-2,TRBJ1-1,TGTGCCAGCAGCCAAGAAGCACAGTCGAACACTGAAGCTTTCTTT,CASSQEAQSNTEAFF
TRBD2,many,TRBV18,TRBJ2-2,TGTGCCAGCTCATCGGCGGGAGGGTCGACCGGGGAGCTGTTTTTT,CASSSAGGSTGELFF
.,.,TRBV7-9,TRBJ2-3,TGTGCCAGCAGCTTAAGGGGCGCAACAGATACGCAGTATTTT,CASSLRGATDTQYF
.,.,TRBV7-2,TRBJ1-2,TGTGCCAGCAGCTTAGGTCGCCCTTCTAGTGGCTACACCTTC,CASSLGRPSSGYTF
.,.,TRBV6-5,TRBJ1-2,TGTGCCAGCAGTTACCGCTTTCAGGGTCTTGGTGGTGGCTACACCTTC,CASSYRFQGLGGGYTF
TRBD1,.,TRBV7-3,TRBJ2-5,TGTGCCAGCAGCATCACGGGACAGGGGGGGCGGGAGACCCAGTACTTC,CASSITGQGGRETQYF
.,many,TRBV6-1,TRBJ1-5,TGTGCCAGCAGTGAACGGGAAACTCAGCCCCAGCATTTT,CASSERETQPQHF
.,.,TRBV7-9,TRBJ2-2,TGTGCCAGCAGCTCCCCGTTTGGAACTAGCCGAAACACCGGGGAGCTGTTTTTT,CASSSPFGTSRNTGELFF
TRBD1,.,TRBV2,TRBJ1-5,TGTGCCAGCAGGACAGGGGGCCTTATGGGCAATCAGCCCCAGCATTTT,CASRTGGLMGNQPQHF
.,.,TRBV7-2,TRBJ1-5,TGTGCCAGCAGCTTAGCTCCGGGAAACCATCAGCCCCAGCATTTT,CASSLAPGNHQPQHF
.,.,TRBV5-1,TRBJ1-1,TGCGCCAGCTCGGGACACCAGAACACTGAAGCTTTCTTT,CASSGHQNTEAFF
TRBD1,.,TRBV7-9,TRBJ1-6,TGTGCCAGCAGCTCGGACAGGTTCTCCTATAATTCACCCCTCCACTTT,CASSSDRFSYNSPLHF
.,.,TRBV29-1,TRBJ1-1,TGCAGCGTTGAAAGTCGGGGGAACACTGAAGCTTTCTTT,CSVESRGNTEAFF
TRBD2,.,TRBV5-1,TRBJ2-5,TGCGCCAGCAGCTTGACCGGGACTAGGTCTCGAGAGACCCAGTACTTC,CASSLTGTRSRETQYF
.,.,TRBV7-3,TRBJ2-3,TGTGCCAGCAGCCCCCACGCTAGCACCACAGATACGCAGTATTTT,CASSPHASTTDTQYF
.,.,TRBV2,TRBJ2-5,TGTGCCAGCAGTGAAGCGGGGGGGCGAGAGACCCAGTACTTC,CASSEAGGRETQYF
.,.,TRBV10-3,TRBJ2-7,TGTGCCATCAGTGGATCGTCGTCCTACTACGAGCAGTACTTC,CAISGSSSYYEQYF
TRBD1,once,TRBV30,TRBJ1-3,TGTGCCTGGGCAGGGGGCCTCCGCAACACCATATATTTT,CAWAGGLRNTIYF
.,.,TRBV27,TRBJ1-5,TGTGCCAGCAGGCTGACATTTAGCAATCAGCCCCAGCATTTT,CASRLTFSNQPQHF
.,.,TRBV30,TRBJ1-3,TGTGCCTGGAGTGTGGACTTCGGGGGGCCAGGAAACACCATATATTTT,CAWSVDFGGPGNTIYF
.,.,TRBV29-1,TRBJ2-5,TGCAGCGTCAGGCCCGGCAGCGAGACCCAGTACTTC,CSVRPGSETQYF
TRBD1,.,TRBV9,TRBJ2-6,TGTGCCAGCAGCACCCGGGACAGGGGAATATTAGGAACTGGGGCCAACGTCCTGACTTTC,CASSTRDRGILGTGANVLTF
.,.,TRBV24-1,TRBJ1-5,TGTGCCACCAGTGATCCAGGGGTGAGCAATCAGCCCCAGCATTTT,CATSDPGVSNQPQHF